This passage covers 10 T cell receptor beta chains from one sample sequenced in a study of beta chain features in type 1 diabetes. The study reverse transcribed the entire isolated RNA, so it sequenced expressed TCRB transcripts. Some clones are missing from TCRdb's copy, which holds only in-frame ones; the method was immunoSEQ multiplex PCR. This table holds approximately 150,000 clones, over 9.5% found once. Input material: naive CD4+ T cells from blood. These receptors were taken from a man aged 18 to 29 in good health.

This clone was counted only a few times. The rearrangement links TRBV11-2 to TRBJ1-6, with TRBD1 identical over 8 bases. The V and J ends lost 1 base and 5 bases, in that order; junction bases with no gene match: 4. The CDR3 runs to 16 residues. Germline loops: CDR1 SGHAT, CDR2 FQNNGV. CDR3 sequence: CASSLVRTGNNSPLHF. CDR3 bases: TGTGCCAGCAGCTTAGTTAGGACAGGGAATAATTCACCCCTCCACTTT.

This clone came up a few times. The rearrangement uses TRBV13 and TRBJ1-1; unclear D gene. CDR1 is PRHDT, CDR2 FYEKMQ, per germline (reference sequence). The ends were cut back, 3 bases at V and 5 bases at J, with 19 bases in the middle. The CDR3 is 16 amino acids. CDR3: CASSFTQAPIPTEAFF. The DNA of the CDR3 is TGTGCCAGCAGCTTTACGCAGGCGCCTATTCCAACTGAAGCTTTCTTT.

The V gene is TRBV4-3, the J gene TRBJ1-3, with 7 bases lining up with TRBD1. The CDR3 contains 17 residues. Germline-derived CDR1 and CDR2 are LGHNA and YSLEER. V gave up 1 base and J gave up 0 bases; unmatched junction bases: 6. Here the CDR3 DNA reads TGCGCCAGCAGCCAAGGCTTAAACAGGGGCTCTGGAAACACCATATATTTT. It specifies CASSQGLNRGSGNTIYF.

This clone has at least ten counts. V gene TRBV18 combines with J gene TRBJ2-7; the match to TRBD1 covers 8 bases. CDR1 KGHSH and CDR2 LQKENI come from the germline V gene. The CDR3 extends over 13 amino acids. J lost 1 base, V lost 4 bases, and 0 bases had no gene match. The CDR3 DNA reads TGTGCCAGCTCACGGACAGGGTCCTACGAGCAGTACTTC. Amino acid sequence: CASSRTGSYEQYF.

J is TRBJ1-6 and V is TRBV6-5, with TRBD1 as a possible D gene (6 bases). This CDR3 is built from 15 residues. CDR1 and CDR2 from the germline V gene are MNHEY and SVGAGI. V was clipped by 6 bases and J by 5 bases, with 14 bases between them. This chain's CDR3 is CASSRQGWDNSPLHF. CDR3 bases: TGTGCCAGCAGCCGTCAGGGGTGGGATAATTCACCCCTCCACTTT.

This clone was detected a few times. The chain employs TRBV5-4 and TRBJ1-1; unclear D gene. The V gene's germline CDR1 is SGHNT and CDR2 YYREEE (reference sequence). The CDR3 contains 12 residues. V lost 1 base and J lost 7, with 8 bases in between. The CDR3 region has the DNA TGTGCCAGCAGCTTGTTGGGGAGTGAAGCTTTCTTT. It translates to CASSLLGSEAFF.

The chain links TRBV5-1 to TRBJ2-1; maybe TRBD1 (7 bases). V dropped 4 bases and J dropped 6 bases, with 11 bases sitting between them. Germline V gene sequence: CDR1 SGHRS, CDR2 YFSETQ. The CDR3 covers 13 residues. CDR3 in amino acids: CASSPGGFNEQFF. The DNA of the CDR3 is TGCGCCAGCAGCCCAGGGGGGTTCAATGAGCAGTTCTTC.

The chain uses TRBV6-5 and TRBJ2-6; possibly TRBD2 for D (5 bases). Trimming took off 8 bases at V and 3 bases at J, with 11 bases between the two ends. CDR1 is MNHEY, CDR2 SVGAGI, per germline. CDR3 length: 14 amino acids. This CDR3 is CASEDSGGANVLTF. The DNA of the CDR3 is TGTGCCAGCGAGGACTCAGGTGGGGCCAACGTCCTGACTTTC.

This clone has more than one count but fewer than ten. V and J are TRBV18 and TRBJ2-2; unclear D gene. V was clipped by 0 bases and J by 4 bases, with 15 bases between them. Germline V gives CDR1 KGHSH, CDR2 LQKENI. CDR3 length: 17 amino acids. CDR3 sequence: CASSPPNRLGGTGELFF. CDR3 bases: TGTGCCAGCTCACCACCGAATCGCCTCGGTGGCACCGGGGAGCTGTTTTTT.

The J gene is TRBJ1-2, the V gene TRBV28, with D possibly TRBD1 on 6 matching bases. Per germline, CDR1 MDHEN and CDR2 SYDVKM. The V and J ends lost 3 bases and 4 bases respectively, with 12 bases between them. The CDR3 is 14 amino acids. The CDR3 DNA reads TGTGCCAGCAGTTTCCGGGGGGCAGGCTATGGCTACACCTTC. Its protein is CASSFRGAGYGYTF.